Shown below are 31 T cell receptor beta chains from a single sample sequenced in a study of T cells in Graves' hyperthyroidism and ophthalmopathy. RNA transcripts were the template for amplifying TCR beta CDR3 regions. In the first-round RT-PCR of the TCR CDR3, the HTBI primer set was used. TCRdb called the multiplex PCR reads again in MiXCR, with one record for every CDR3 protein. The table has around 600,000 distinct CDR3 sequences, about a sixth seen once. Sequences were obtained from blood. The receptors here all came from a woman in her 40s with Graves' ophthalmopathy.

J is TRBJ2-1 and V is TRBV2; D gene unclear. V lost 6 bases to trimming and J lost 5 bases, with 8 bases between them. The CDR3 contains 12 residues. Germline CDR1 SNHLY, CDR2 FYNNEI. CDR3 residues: CASSGINNEQFF. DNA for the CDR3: TGTGCCAGCAGCGGAATTAACAATGAGCAGTTCTTC.

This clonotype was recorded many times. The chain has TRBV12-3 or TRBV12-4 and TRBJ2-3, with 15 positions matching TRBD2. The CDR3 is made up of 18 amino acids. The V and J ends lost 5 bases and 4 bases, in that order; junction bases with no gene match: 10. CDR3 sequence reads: CASSPGTSGGWVADTQYF. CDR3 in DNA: TGTGCCAGCAGTCCCGGGACTAGCGGGGGGTGGGTGGCAGATACGCAGTATTTT.

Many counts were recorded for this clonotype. CDR3 protein: CASSLVRGGFSYNEQFF. DNA for the CDR3: TGTGCCAGCAGCTTGGTGAGGGGTGGCTTCTCCTACAATGAGCAGTTCTTC. The chain carries TRBV5-5 and TRBJ2-1, with D perhaps being TRBD1 or TRBD2 (5 bases each). V was clipped by 0 bases and J by 0 bases, with 13 bases between them. This CDR3 is built from 17 residues. CDR1 is SGHKS, CDR2 YYEKEE, per germline (reference sequence).

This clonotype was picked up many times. Written as DNA, the CDR3 is TGCAGTGCTCTACGGAATGAGCAGTTCTTC. It specifies CSALRNEQFF. This rearrangement joins TRBV20-1 to TRBJ2-1, with D unclear. The germline gives CDR1 DFQATT, CDR2 SNEGSKA (reference sequence). CDR3 length equals 10 residues. V was trimmed by 5 bases and J by 7 bases, leaving 6 bases between them.

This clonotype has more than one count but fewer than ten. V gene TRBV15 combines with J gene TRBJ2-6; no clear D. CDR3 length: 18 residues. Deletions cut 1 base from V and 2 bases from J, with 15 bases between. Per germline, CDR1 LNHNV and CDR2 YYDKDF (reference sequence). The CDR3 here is CATSRAGPTATGANVLTF. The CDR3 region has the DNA TGTGCCACCAGCAGAGCCGGGCCAACCGCGACTGGGGCCAACGTCCTGACTTTC.

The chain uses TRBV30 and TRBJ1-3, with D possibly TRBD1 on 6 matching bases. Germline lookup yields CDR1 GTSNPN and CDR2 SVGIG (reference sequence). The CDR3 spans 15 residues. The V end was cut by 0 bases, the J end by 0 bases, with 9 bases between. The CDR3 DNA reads TGTGCCTGGAGTGTACACAGGGTCTCTGGAAACACCATATATTTT. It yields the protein CAWSVHRVSGNTIYF.

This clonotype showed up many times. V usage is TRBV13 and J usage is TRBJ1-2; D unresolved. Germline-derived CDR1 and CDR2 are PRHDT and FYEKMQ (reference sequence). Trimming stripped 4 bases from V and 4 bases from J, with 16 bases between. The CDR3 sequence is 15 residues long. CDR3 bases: TGTGCCAGCAGCTCATTTGCGGCTGGGGTCTATGGCTACACCTTC. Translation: CASSSFAAGVYGYTF.

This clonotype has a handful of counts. The CDR3, as DNA: TGTGCCAGCAACCCGACTAGCGGGAGCCACGAGCAGTACTTC. Translation: CASNPTSGSHEQYF. This sequence joins TRBV11-1 and TRBJ2-7; 12 bases fit TRBD2. V shed 7 bases and J 5 bases; nucleotides not matched to a gene: 6. This CDR3 spans 14 amino acids. CDR1 SGHAT and CDR2 FQDESV come from the germline V gene (reference sequence).

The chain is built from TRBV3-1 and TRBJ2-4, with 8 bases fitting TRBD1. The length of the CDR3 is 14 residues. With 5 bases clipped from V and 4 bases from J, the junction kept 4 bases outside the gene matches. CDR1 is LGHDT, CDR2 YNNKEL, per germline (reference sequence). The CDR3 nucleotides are TGTGCCAGCAGCGGGCGGGACAGGAAAAACATTCAGTACTTC. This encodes CASSGRDRKNIQYF.

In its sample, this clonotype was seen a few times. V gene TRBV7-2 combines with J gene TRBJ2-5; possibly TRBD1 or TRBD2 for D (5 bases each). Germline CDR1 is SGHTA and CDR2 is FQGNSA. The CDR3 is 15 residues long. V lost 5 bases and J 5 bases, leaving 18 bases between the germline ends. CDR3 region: CASSPGTPSEETQYF. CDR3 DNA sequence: TGTGCCAGCAGCCCCGGGACCCCTTCAGAGGAGACCCAGTACTTC.

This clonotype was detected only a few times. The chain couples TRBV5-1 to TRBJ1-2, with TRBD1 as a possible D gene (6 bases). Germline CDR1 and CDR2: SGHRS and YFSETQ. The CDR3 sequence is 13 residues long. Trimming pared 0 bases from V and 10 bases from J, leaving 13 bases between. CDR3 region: CASSLEQGADYTF. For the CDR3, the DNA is TGCGCCAGCAGCTTGGAACAGGGAGCCGACTACACCTTC.

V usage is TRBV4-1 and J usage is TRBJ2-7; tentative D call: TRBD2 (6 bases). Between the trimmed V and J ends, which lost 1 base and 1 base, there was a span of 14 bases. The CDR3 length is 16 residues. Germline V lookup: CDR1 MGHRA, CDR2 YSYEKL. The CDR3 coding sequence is TGCGCCAGCAGCCAAGCCGCTAGCGATTTGTCCTACGAGCAGTACTTC. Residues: CASSQAASDLSYEQYF.

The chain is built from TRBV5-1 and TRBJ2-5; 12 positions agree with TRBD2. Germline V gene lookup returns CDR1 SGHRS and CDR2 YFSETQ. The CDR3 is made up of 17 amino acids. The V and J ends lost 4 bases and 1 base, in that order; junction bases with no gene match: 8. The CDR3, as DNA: TGCGCCAGCAGCCACCCCGGACTAGCGGGATTCCAAGAGACCCAGTACTTC. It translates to CASSHPGLAGFQETQYF.

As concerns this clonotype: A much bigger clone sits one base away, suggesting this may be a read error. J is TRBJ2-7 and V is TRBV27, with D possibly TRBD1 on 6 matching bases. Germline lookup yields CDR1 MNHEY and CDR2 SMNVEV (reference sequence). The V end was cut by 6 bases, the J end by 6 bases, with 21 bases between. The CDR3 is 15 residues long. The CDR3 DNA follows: TGTGCCAGCAGGTCCGGGACACAGGGTAGCTGCGAGCAGTACTTC. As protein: CASRSGTQGSCEQYF.

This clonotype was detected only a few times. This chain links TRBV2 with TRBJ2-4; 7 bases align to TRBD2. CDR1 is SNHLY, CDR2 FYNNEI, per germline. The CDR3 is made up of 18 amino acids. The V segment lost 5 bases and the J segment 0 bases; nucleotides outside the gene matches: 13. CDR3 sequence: CASSSTPSGAGAKNIQYF. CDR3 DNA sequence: TGTGCCAGCAGTTCTACTCCGAGCGGGGCAGGAGCCAAAAACATTCAGTACTTC.

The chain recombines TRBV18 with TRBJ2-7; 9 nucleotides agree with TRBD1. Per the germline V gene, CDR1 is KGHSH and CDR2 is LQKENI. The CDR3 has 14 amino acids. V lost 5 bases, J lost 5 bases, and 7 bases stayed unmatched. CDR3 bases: TGTGCCAGCTCAGCCGGGACAGGGATCAACGAGCAGTACTTC. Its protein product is CASSAGTGINEQYF.

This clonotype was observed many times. As DNA, the CDR3 is TGCAGTGCTCACTCGGGACAAAGAAAGACTGAAGCTTTCTTT. Its protein product is CSAHSGQRKTEAFF. The J gene is TRBJ1-1, the V gene TRBV20-1, with a weak D call TRBD1 (6 bases). The CDR3 consists of 14 residues. Germline loops: CDR1 DFQATT, CDR2 SNEGSKA (reference sequence). V gave up 5 bases and J gave up 5 bases, with 18 bases separating them.

DNA for the CDR3: TGTGCCAGCAACCGCTCCCAGGTGCTCACTGAAGCTTTCTTT. Its translation is CASNRSQVLTEAFF. The J gene is TRBJ1-1, the V gene TRBV12-3 or TRBV12-4; D unresolved. Deletions cut 7 bases from V and 4 bases from J, with 16 bases between. The CDR3 spans 14 residues.

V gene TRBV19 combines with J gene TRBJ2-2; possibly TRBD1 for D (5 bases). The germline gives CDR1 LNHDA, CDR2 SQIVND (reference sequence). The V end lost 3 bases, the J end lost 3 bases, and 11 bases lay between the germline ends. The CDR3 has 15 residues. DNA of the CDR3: TGTGCCAGTAGTATTAGGGGCTGGGACACCGGGGAGCTGTTTTTT. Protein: CASSIRGWDTGELFF.

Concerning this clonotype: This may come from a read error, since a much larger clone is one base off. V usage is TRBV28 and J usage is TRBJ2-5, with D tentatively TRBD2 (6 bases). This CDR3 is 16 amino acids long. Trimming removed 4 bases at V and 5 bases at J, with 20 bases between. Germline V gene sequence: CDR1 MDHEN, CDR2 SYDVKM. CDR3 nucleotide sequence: TGTGCCAGCAGTTCTGGGGGACGTCGGGAGAAGGAGACCCAGTACTTC. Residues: CASSSGGRREKETQYF.

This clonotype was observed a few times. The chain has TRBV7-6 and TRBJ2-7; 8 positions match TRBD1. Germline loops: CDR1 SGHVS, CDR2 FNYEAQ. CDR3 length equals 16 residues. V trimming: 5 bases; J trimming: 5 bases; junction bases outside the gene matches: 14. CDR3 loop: CASSPGAGGASNEQYF. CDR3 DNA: TGTGCCAGCAGCCCGGGGGCAGGGGGCGCATCTAACGAGCAGTACTTC. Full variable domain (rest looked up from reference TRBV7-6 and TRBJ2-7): GAGVSQSPRYKVTKRGQDVALRCDPISGHVSLYWYRQALGQGPEFLTYFNYEAQQDKSGLPNDRFSAERPEGSISTLTIQRTEQRDSAMYRCASSPGAGGASNEQYFGPGTRLTVT.

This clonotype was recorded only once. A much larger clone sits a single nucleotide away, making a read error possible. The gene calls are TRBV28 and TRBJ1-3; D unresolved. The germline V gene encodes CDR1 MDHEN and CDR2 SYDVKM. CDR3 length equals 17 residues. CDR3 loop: CTSSLRMRPLSGNTIYF. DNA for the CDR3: TGTACCAGCAGTTTAAGAATGAGGCCGCTCTCTGGAAACACCATATATTTT.

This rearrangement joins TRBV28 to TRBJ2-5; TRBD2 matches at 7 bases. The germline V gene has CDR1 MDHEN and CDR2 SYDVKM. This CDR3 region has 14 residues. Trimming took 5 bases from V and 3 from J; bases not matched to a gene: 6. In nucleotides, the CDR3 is TGTGCCAGCAGTCCTAGCGGTTGGGAAGAGACCCAGTACTTC. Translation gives CASSPSGWEETQYF.

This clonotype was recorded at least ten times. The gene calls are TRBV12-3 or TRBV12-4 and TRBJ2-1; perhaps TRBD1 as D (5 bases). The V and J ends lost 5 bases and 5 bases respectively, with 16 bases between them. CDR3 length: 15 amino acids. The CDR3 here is CASSQPGPRDNEQFF. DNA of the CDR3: TGTGCCAGCAGTCAACCCGGTCCCAGGGACAATGAGCAGTTCTTC.

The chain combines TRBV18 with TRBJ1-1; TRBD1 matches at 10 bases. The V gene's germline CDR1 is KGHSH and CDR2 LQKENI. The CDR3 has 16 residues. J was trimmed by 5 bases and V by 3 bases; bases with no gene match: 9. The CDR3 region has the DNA TGTGCCAGCTCACCCAGAGGGACAGGGGTTTGGACTGAAGCTTTCTTT. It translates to CASSPRGTGVWTEAFF.

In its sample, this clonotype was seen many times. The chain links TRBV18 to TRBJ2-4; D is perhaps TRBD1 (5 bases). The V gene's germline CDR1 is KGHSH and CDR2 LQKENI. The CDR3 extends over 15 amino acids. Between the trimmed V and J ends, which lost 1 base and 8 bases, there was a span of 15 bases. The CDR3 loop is CASSPRGGARDIQYF. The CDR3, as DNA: TGTGCCAGCTCACCACGAGGTGGGGCCAGGGACATTCAGTACTTC.

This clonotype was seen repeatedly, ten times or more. CDR3 loop: CASSERDSPLYGYTF. DNA of the CDR3: TGTGCCAGCTCCGAAAGGGACAGCCCTCTGTATGGCTACACCTTC. The chain carries TRBV18 and TRBJ1-2, with 7 positions matching TRBD1. Germline V gene lookup returns CDR1 KGHSH and CDR2 LQKENI. There are 15 residues in the CDR3. V lost 6 bases to trimming and J lost 5 bases; unmatched junction nucleotides: 12.

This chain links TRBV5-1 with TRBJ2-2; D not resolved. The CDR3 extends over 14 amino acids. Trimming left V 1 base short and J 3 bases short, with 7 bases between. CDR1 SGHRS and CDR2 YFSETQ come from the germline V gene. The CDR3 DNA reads TGCGCCAGCAGCTTGCACGAACACACCGGGGAGCTGTTTTTT. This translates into CASSLHEHTGELFF. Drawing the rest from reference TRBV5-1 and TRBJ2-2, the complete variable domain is KAGVTQTPRYLIKTRGQQVTLSCSPISGHRSVSWYQQTPGQGLQFLFEYFSETQRNKGNFPGRFSGRQFSNSRSEMNVSTLELGDSALYLCASSLHEHTGELFFGEGSRLTVL.

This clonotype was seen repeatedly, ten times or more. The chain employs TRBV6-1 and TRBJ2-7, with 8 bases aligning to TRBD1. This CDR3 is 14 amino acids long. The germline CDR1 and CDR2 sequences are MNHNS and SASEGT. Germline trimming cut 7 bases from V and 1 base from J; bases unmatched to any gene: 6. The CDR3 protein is CASTYQGASYEQYF. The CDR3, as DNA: TGTGCCAGCACCTATCAGGGGGCATCCTACGAGCAGTACTTC.

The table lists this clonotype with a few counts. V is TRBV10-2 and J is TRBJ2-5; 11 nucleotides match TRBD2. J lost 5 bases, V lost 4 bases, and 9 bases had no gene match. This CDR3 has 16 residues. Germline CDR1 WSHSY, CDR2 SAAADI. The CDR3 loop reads CASSGRLAGTSETQYF. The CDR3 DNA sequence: TGCGCCAGCAGTGGACGACTAGCGGGGACATCGGAGACCCAGTACTTC.

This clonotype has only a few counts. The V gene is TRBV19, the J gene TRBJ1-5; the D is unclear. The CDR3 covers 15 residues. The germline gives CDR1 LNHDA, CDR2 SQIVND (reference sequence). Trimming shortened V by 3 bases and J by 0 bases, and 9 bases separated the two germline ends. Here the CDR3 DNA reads TGTGCCAGTAGTATCCCAGGTTATAGCAATCAGCCCCAGCATTTT. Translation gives CASSIPGYSNQPQHF.